These T cell receptor beta chains were read from a single sample in a study of beta chain features in type 1 diabetes. The data were produced by immunoSEQ multiplex PCR, yet TCRdb's version contains in-frame clones alone and is incomplete. Of around 600,000 clones listed, about an eighth are singletons. What was sequenced was naive CD4+ T cells from blood. Receptors originate from a man aged 25 to 40 with type 1 diabetes. CDR3s include the opening cysteine and the closing phenylalanine or tryptophan. D genes are given only for firm matches. Rows may omit the clone size; those that give it use once, few, many or a size class.

v_call,j_call,d_call,clone_size,cdr3_nt,cdr3_aa
TRBV18,TRBJ2-7,TRBD1,few,TGTGCCAGCTCACCCGTACAGGGGGCGGTTGACGAGCAGTACTTC,CASSPVQGAVDEQYF
TRBV7-9,TRBJ2-7,.,few,TGTGCCAGCAGCCCTGTAGGTCGCAGGGCCTACGAGCAGTACTTC,CASSPVGRRAYEQYF
TRBV5-1,TRBJ1-4,.,few,TGCGCCAGCAGCTCGGTACCACAGAAATCAACTAATGAAAAACTGTTTTTT,CASSSVPQKSTNEKLFF
TRBV6-1,TRBJ1-6,.,.,TGTGCCAGCACGCTGGATAGGGGGTTTTACCCCCTCCACTTT,CASTLDRGFYPLHF
TRBV7-2,TRBJ2-6,.,.,TGTGCCAGCAGCTTAGTGGGGTCCTCTGGGGCCAACGTCCTGACTTTC,CASSLVGSSGANVLTF
TRBV28,TRBJ2-3,.,few,TGTGCCAGCAGGCTCCCCAGCACAGATACGCAGTATTTT,CASRLPSTDTQYF
TRBV2,TRBJ1-4,TRBD1,.,TGTGCCAGCAGTGAATTCGGGACAGGGGGCGAAAAACTGTTTTTT,CASSEFGTGGEKLFF
TRBV7-9,TRBJ2-7,TRBD1,few,TGTGCCAGCAGAACCGGGACAGGGAGTGAGCAGTACTTC,CASRTGTGSEQYF
TRBV30,TRBJ1-6,.,few,TGTGCCTGGAGAACAGGGTCGGCCTATAATTCACCCCTCCACTTT,CAWRTGSAYNSPLHF
TRBV25-1,TRBJ2-5,.,few,TGTGCCAGCAGTGAACCTAGCGCCCCTGAGACCCAGTACTTC,CASSEPSAPETQYF
TRBV19,TRBJ1-5,.,.,TGTGCCAGTATTGCCGGGACACGCAATCAGCCCCAGCATTTT,CASIAGTRNQPQHF
TRBV5-1,TRBJ2-5,.,many,TGCGCCAGCAGCACCCCCTTGGAGAGGGAGACCCAGTACTTC,CASSTPLERETQYF
TRBV19,TRBJ2-3,TRBD1,few,TGTGCCAGTAGTTACGGACAGGGGGTCACAGATACGCAGTATTTT,CASSYGQGVTDTQYF
TRBV12-5,TRBJ2-1,.,few,TGTGCTAGTGGTTTAACTGAGAGGTCCTACAATGAGCAGTTCTTC,CASGLTERSYNEQFF
TRBV9,TRBJ2-1,TRBD1,few,TGTGCCAGCAGCGTAGCGGGGACAGTCCATCAGAGAAGTGAGCAGTTCTTC,CASSVAGTVHQRSEQFF
TRBV6-1,TRBJ2-3,.,.,TGTGCCAGCAGTGTTACAGATACGCAGTATTTT,CASSVTDTQYF
TRBV7-2,TRBJ2-7,.,.,TGTGCCAGCAGCCCCTCCCGGACACTCCTCTACGAGCAGTACTTC,CASSPSRTLLYEQYF
TRBV7-9,TRBJ2-7,.,.,TGTGCCAGCAGCTTCGAAGGGGCCTACGAGCAGTACTTC,CASSFEGAYEQYF
TRBV2,TRBJ2-3,TRBD2,few,TGTGCCAGCAGTGAAAGAACTAGCGGGGGAGCAGATACGCAGTATTTT,CASSERTSGGADTQYF
TRBV7-2,TRBJ2-2,.,.,TGTGCCAGCAGCTTTCGAATCACCGGGGAGCTGTTTTTT,CASSFRITGELFF
TRBV9,TRBJ2-4,TRBD1,few,TGTGCCAGCAGCCTCCGGGACAGGGGACCCAAAAACATTCAGTACTTC,CASSLRDRGPKNIQYF
TRBV29-1,TRBJ1-3,.,few,TGCAGCGTTGATGTGGACTCTGGAAACACCATATATTTT,CSVDVDSGNTIYF
TRBV7-9,TRBJ1-1,.,.,TGTGCCAGCAGCCTCTCGGGGCTGAACACTGAAGCTTTCTTT,CASSLSGLNTEAFF
TRBV7-3,TRBJ2-1,TRBD1,few,TGTGCCAGCAGCTTAAAGTGGACAGGGGGCGATGAGCAGTTCTTC,CASSLKWTGGDEQFF
TRBV7-9,TRBJ2-5,.,few,TGTGCCAGCAGCTTACCGAACCAAGAGACCCAGTACTTC,CASSLPNQETQYF
TRBV5-1,TRBJ2-5,.,few,TGCGCCAGCAGCTTTGCAGCGGGCCCAGGCGAGACCCAGTACTTC,CASSFAAGPGETQYF
TRBV19,TRBJ2-3,.,few,TGTGCCAGTAAACCGGCTGACACAGATACGCAGTATTTT,CASKPADTDTQYF
TRBV6-5,TRBJ1-2,TRBD1,.,TGTGCCAGCAGTTGGGGACAGGCCCCTTACGGCTACACCTTC,CASSWGQAPYGYTF
TRBV5-1,TRBJ1-2,.,.,TGCGCCAGCAGCTTTGGGAGCGGACAAGTCTATGGCTACACCTTC,CASSFGSGQVYGYTF
TRBV29-1,TRBJ1-2,TRBD1,few,TGCAGCGGTGGACAGGGGGCGGATGGCTACACCTTC,CSGGQGADGYTF
TRBV29-1,TRBJ2-5,.,few,TGCAGCGTTGAGGCATCCGCGGAGACCCAGTACTTC,CSVEASAETQYF
TRBV28,TRBJ2-3,.,.,TGTGCCAGCAACGTGGGGGGCGAGACAGATACGCAGTATTTT,CASNVGGETDTQYF
TRBV7-2,TRBJ1-1,.,few,TGTGCCAGCAGCTTAGATCGGTCACAGGCTGAATATCTGAACACTGAAGCTTTCTTT,CASSLDRSQAEYLNTEAFF
TRBV12-5,TRBJ1-6,.,few,TGTGCTAGTGGTTTGATGGCCGCTAGTACAGATTCACCCCTCCACTTT,CASGLMAASTDSPLHF
TRBV6-5,TRBJ2-5,.,.,TGTGCCAGCAGTTTTAGGAGGGATTTCGAGACCCAGTACTTC,CASSFRRDFETQYF
TRBV27,TRBJ1-2,TRBD1,.,TGTGCCAGCAGCCGGGACAGTACAGCTTATGGCTACACCTTC,CASSRDSTAYGYTF
TRBV5-1,TRBJ2-3,TRBD1,.,TGCGCCAGCAGCTTCTCGGGACAGGGGGCGGCAGATACGCAGTATTTT,CASSFSGQGAADTQYF
TRBV29-1,TRBJ1-4,TRBD1,.,TGCAGCGCTCGGACAGGGGACTCTACTAATGAAAAGCTGTTTTTT,CSARTGDSTNEKLFF
TRBV7-9,TRBJ1-2,TRBD1,few,TGTGCCAGCAGCTTAAGACAGGGGAGTAGCACCTTC,CASSLRQGSSTF
TRBV27,TRBJ2-2,TRBD1,.,TGTGCCAGCAGTTCCGGACAGGGGGCCGGGGAGCTGTTTTTT,CASSSGQGAGELFF
TRBV27,TRBJ1-4,TRBD1,few,TGTGCCAGCAGATCGCTGGGACAGGGCGATGAAAAACTGTTTTTT,CASRSLGQGDEKLFF
TRBV7-9,TRBJ1-2,TRBD1,few,TGTGCCAGCAGCCTAGGGACAGGGACCGACTATGGCTACACCTTC,CASSLGTGTDYGYTF
TRBV5-4,TRBJ2-6,.,.,TGTGCCAGCAGCTTGGCCATCGGGGTGGGCAACGTCCTGACTTTC,CASSLAIGVGNVLTF